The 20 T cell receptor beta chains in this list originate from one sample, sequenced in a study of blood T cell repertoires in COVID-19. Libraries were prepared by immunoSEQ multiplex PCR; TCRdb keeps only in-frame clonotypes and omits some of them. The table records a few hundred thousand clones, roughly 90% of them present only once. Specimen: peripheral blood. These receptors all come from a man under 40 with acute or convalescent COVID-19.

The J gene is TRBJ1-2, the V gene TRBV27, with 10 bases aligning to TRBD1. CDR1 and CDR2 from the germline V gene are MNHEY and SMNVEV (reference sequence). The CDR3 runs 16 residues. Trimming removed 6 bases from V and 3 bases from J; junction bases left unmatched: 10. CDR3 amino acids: CASRASGDRGYYGYTF. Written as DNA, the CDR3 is TGTGCCAGCAGAGCCTCCGGGGACAGGGGATACTATGGCTACACCTTC.

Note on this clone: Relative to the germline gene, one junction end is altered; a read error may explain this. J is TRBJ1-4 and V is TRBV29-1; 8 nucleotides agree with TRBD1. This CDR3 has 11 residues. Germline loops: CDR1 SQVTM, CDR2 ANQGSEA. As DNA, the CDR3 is TGCAGCGTGGAAGACAGGGGAAAACTGTTTTTT. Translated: CSVEDRGKLFF.

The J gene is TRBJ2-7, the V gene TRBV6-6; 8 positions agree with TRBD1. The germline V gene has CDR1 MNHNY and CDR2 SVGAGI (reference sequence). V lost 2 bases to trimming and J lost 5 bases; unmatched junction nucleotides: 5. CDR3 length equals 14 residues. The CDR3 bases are TGTGCCAGCAGTTACGTACAGGGGGACCACGAGCAGTACTTC. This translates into CASSYVQGDHEQYF.

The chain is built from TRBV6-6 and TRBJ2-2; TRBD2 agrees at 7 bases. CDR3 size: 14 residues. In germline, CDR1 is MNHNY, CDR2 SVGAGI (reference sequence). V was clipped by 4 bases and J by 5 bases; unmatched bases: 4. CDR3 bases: TGTGCCAGCAGTTCGAGGGGAGGGACCGGGGAGCTGTTTTTT. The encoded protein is CASSSRGGTGELFF.

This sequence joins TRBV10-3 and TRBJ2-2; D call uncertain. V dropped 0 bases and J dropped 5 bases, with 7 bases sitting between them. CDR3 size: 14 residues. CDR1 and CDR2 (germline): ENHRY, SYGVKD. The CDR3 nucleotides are TGTGCCATCAGTGAGTCCAGCGAGACCGGGGAGCTGTTTTTT. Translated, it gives CAISESSETGELFF.

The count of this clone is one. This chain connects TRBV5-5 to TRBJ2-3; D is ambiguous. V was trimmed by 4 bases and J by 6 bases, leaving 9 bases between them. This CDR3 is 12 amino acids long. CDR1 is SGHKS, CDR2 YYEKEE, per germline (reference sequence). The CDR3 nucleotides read TGTGCCAGCAGCACCCGGGTGGATACGCAGTATTTT. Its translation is CASSTRVDTQYF.

The CDR3 nucleotides are TGTGCCAGCAGCCGGGGCTTAACTGAAGCTTTCTTT. It codes for CASSRGLTEAFF. This chain connects TRBV3-1 (or the pseudogene TRBV3-2) to TRBJ1-1; tentative D call: TRBD1 (5 bases). CDR1 is LGHDT and CDR2 is YNNKEL in the germline V gene (reference sequence). The CDR3 is made up of 12 amino acids. Trimming cost V 4 bases and J 5 bases, with 8 bases left between them.

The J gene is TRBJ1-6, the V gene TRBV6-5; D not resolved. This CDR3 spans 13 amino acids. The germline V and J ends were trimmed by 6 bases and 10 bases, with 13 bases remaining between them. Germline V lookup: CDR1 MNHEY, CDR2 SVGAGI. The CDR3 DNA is TGTGCCAGCAGGGACTGGCCAGAGTCACCCCTCCACTTT. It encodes CASRDWPESPLHF.

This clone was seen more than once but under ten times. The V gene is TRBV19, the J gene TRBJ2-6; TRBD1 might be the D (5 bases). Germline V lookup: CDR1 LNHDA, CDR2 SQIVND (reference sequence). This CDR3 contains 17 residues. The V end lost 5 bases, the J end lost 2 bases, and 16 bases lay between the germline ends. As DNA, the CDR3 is TGTGCCAGTAGTCCCTTCGGACACAAGACTGGGGCCAACGTCCTGACTTTC. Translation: CASSPFGHKTGANVLTF.

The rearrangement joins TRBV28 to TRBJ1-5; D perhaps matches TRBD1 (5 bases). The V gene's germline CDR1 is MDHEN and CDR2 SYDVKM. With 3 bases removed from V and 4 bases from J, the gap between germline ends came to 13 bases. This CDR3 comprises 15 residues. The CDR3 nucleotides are TGTGCCAGCAGTTTGGCGGGGACTTTGAATCAGCCCCAGCATTTT. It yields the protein CASSLAGTLNQPQHF. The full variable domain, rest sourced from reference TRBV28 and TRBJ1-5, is DVKVTQSSRYLVKRTGEKVFLECVQDMDHENMFWYRQDPGLGLRLIYFSYDVKMKEKGDIPEGYSVSREKKERFSLILESASTNQTSMYLCASSLAGTLNQPQHFGDGTRLSIL.

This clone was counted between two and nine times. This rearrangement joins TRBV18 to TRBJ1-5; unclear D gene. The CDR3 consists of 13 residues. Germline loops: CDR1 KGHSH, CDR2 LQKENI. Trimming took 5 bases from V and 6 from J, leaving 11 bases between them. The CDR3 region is CASSAGGFQPQHF. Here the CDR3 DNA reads TGTGCCAGCTCAGCCGGCGGATTTCAGCCCCAGCATTTT.

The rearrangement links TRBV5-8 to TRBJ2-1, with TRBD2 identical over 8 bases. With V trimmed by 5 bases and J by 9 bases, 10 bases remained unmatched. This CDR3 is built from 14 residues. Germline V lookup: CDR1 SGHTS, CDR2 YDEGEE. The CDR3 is CASRLGLDYGEQFF. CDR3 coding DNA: TGTGCCAGCAGGCTGGGACTAGATTACGGTGAGCAGTTCTTC.

CDR3 loop: CASSLTAFSYEQYF. DNA for the CDR3: TGTGCCAGCAGCTTGACAGCATTCTCCTACGAGCAGTACTTC. This chain joins TRBV5-6 and TRBJ2-7; no definite D call. Trimming took off 1 base at V and 0 bases at J, with 8 bases between the two ends. From germline, CDR1 is SGHDT and CDR2 YYEEEE. The CDR3 has 14 residues.

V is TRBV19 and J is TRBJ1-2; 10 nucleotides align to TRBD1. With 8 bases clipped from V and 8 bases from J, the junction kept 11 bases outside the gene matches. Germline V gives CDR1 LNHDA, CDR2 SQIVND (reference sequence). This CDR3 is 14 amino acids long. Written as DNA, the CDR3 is TGTGCCAGTTATCCCGGGACAGGGGTTGGCGGCTACACCTTC. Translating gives CASYPGTGVGGYTF.

The CDR3 sequence is CASSLMAGGDSTDTQYF. The CDR3, as DNA: TGTGCCAGCAGCTTGATGGCAGGGGGCGATAGCACAGATACGCAGTATTTT. The chain employs TRBV5-4 and TRBJ2-3; 8 nucleotides match TRBD1. The CDR3 runs 17 residues. Germline CDR1 is SGHNT and CDR2 is YYREEE (reference sequence). Trimming at V came to 1 base and at J to 0 bases, leaving 7 bases not matched to a gene.

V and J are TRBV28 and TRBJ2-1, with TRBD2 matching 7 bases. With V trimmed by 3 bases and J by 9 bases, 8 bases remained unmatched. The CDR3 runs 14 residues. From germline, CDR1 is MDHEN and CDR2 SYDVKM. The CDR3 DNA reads TGTGCCAGCAGTTTTATGGTAGCGGGTAGTGAGCAGTTCTTC. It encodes CASSFMVAGSEQFF.

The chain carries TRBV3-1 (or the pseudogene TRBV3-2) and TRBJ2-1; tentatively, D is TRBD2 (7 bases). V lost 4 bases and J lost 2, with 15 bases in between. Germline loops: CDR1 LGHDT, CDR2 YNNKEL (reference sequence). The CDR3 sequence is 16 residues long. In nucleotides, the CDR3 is TGTGCCAGCAGCCCCGAATGGGGGGGCCCCTACAATGAGCAGTTCTTC. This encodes CASSPEWGGPYNEQFF.

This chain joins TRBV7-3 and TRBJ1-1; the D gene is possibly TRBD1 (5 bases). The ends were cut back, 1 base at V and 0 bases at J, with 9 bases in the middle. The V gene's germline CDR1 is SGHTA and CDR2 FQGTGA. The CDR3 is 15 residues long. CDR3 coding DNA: TGTGCCAGCAGCTTAAAGCCAGGGATGAACACTGAAGCTTTCTTT. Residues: CASSLKPGMNTEAFF. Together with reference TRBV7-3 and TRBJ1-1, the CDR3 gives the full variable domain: GAGVSQTPSNKVTEKGKYVELRCDPISGHTALYWYRQSLGQGPEFLIYFQGTGAADDSGLPNDRFFAVRPEGSVSTLKIQRTERGDSAVYLCASSLKPGMNTEAFFGQGTRLTVV.

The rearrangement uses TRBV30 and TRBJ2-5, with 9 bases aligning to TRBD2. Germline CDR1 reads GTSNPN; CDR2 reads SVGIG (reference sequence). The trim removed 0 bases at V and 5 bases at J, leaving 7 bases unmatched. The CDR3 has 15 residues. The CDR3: CAWSVRAGGPETQYF. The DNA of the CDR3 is TGTGCCTGGAGTGTACGAGCGGGGGGTCCGGAGACCCAGTACTTC.

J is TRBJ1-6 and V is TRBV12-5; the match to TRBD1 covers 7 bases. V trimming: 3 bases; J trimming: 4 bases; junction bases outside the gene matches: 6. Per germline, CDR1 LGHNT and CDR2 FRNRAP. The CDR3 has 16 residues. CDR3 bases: TGTGCTAGTGGTTTACCCGACAGGGATTATAATTCACCCCTCCACTTT. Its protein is CASGLPDRDYNSPLHF.